Ten or more counts support the clone carrying this TCR beta chain. Its antigen remains unknown. This entry belongs to a study of T-cell reconstitution after alpha-beta-depleted transplantation in children. General study results and limits: One year post-transplant, T-cell counts and diversity were largely derived from T cells produced anew. In patients about two months after transplant, alpha-beta T cells reportedly arose from several hundred expanded graft clones.

Germline assignment: CDR1 WNHNN and CDR2 SYGVQD (reference sequence). The CDR3 is made up of 15 amino acids. V lost 5 bases and J lost 3; bases outside the gene matches: 5. Preparation of the TCRbeta library used unique molecular identifiers. TCRdb redid the calling of the PCR reads with MiXCR, one entry per CDR3 protein. The repertoire holds around 200,000 distinct CDR3 sequences, with more than 15% as singletons. This chain connects TRBV10-1 to TRBJ2-3; 10 positions match TRBD2. This TCR derives from a male patient between 2 and 9 years old who had a stem cell transplant for acute lymphoblastic leukemia, so the T cells may come from the graft donor. Sequences were derived from PBMCs, mostly from graft donor cells, sampled 360 days after TCRalphabeta/CD19-depleted stem cell transplant. This CDR3 is CASSPGLAETDTQYF. The CDR3 coding sequence is TGCGCCAGCAGTCCCGGACTAGCGGAAACAGATACGCAGTATTTT.